The clone carrying this TCR beta chain was detected a few times. Its antigen is undetermined. This sample was taken from a study of response to subunit inactivated influenza vaccine. Study-wide points: Seasonal influenza vaccination, on each occasion, was suggested by the authors to recruit few new T cells.

TCRdb ran MiXCR on the RT-PCR reads and lists one entry per CDR3 protein. This table has fewer than 650,000 distinct CDR3 sequences, approximately 12% appearing once. This CDR3 comprises 12 residues. CDR1 and CDR2 (germline): LGHDT, YNNKEL (reference sequence). Trimming took off 1 base at V and 8 bases at J, with 7 bases between the two ends. This TCR was recovered from a man aged 45 to 65 who received an inactivated influenza vaccine. This specimen consisted of PBMCs from blood, obtained around seven weeks after vaccination. The V and J genes are TRBV3-1 and TRBJ2-3; no firm D call. The CDR3 DNA reads TGTGCCAGCAGCCAAGCTAAACGTACGCAGTATTTT. This translates into CASSQAKRTQYF.